This T cell receptor beta chain is from a study of CD8 T cells in Susac syndrome (dated by TCRdb to between 2018 and 2021). With regard to the full study: The study used repertoire sequencing to test whether antigen drove CD8+ T cell activation and differentiation in Susac syndrome. Clonality of the CD8+ T cell repertoire was compared between 11 to 12 healthy donors, around 14 Susac syndrome patients and 15 or so multiple sclerosis patients. Findings and caveats that apply to the study as a whole: The number of individuals in the TCR sequencing and HLA analysis was recognized as being relatively small.

Peripheral blood CD8+ and CD4+ T cells from healthy donors, Susac syndrome patients and multiple sclerosis patients were profiled using high-throughput TCR beta sequencing. The healthy donors served as controls matched for age and sex. CD8+ TEMRA cells were enriched by FACS, while bulk CD8+ and CD4+ T cells were purified by magnetic negative isolation. Blood was collected in EDTA tubes and processed within 24 hours, with PBMCs isolated through density gradient centrifugation. PBMCs intended for TCR sequencing were frozen in liquid nitrogen and were later thawed in a 37 degrees C water bath. A purity of at least 90% was achieved for sorted or isolated CD4+, CD8+ and CD8+ TEMRA cells. In regard to this clonotype: The specificity of this receptor is unknown. No much larger clonotype is one base removed from it; base qualities were not supplied.

V loses 3 bases, J loses 8 bases, and the germline ends lie 7 bases apart. CDR1 is given as KGHSH and CDR2 as LQKENI, both from the germline V gene. The CDR3, from cysteine to phenylalanine, totals 11 residues. Only CDR3 DNA is held: 33 bases, read in frame from base 1. RNA was extracted with the RNeasy kit and roughly 0.45 to 1 ug was reverse transcribed using random hexamers. The immunoSEQ multiplex PCR assay, covering 54 Vbeta and 13 Jbeta segments, was used to amplify TCR beta CDR3 regions. PCR amplification bias was corrected using a synthetic template baseline for primer optimization and computational correction. In the source study's methods: Reads were annotated to V, D and J genes according to IMGT and were analyzed with immunoSEQ Analyzer, with only productive sequences retained. To calculate clonality, Shannon entropy was normalized by log2 of the number of productive unique sequences and then subtracted from one. For each patient and control, public and private clones were evaluated within the 100 most prevalent clones. A clone was defined as Susac-specific if it was absent from the healthy and MS cohorts, from over 1,000 published viral clones and from other ImmuneACCESS disease sequences. Using fastp trimming at Q25 and MiXCR clonotype assembly, TCRdb reanalyzed the public sequencing data and kept in-frame beta chains. Entries are consolidated by CDR3 protein sequence, retaining the most common genes and DNA. It is TCRdb's table, rather than the study itself, that gives the V and J calls and clone size. For this sample the table gives 110,000 to 150,000 distinct CDR3 sequences, of which 94% were detected only once. Approximately 0.3% of the sample comes from the top ten.

Sequenced material: CD8+ T cells from PBMCs. The rearrangement joined TRBV18 to TRBJ1-1, with the D gene call left open. The clonotype originates from a human donor in good health. The sequenced DNA: TGTGCCAGCTCACCGGGTGAGGAAGCTTTCTTT. This is translated as CASSPGEEAFF.